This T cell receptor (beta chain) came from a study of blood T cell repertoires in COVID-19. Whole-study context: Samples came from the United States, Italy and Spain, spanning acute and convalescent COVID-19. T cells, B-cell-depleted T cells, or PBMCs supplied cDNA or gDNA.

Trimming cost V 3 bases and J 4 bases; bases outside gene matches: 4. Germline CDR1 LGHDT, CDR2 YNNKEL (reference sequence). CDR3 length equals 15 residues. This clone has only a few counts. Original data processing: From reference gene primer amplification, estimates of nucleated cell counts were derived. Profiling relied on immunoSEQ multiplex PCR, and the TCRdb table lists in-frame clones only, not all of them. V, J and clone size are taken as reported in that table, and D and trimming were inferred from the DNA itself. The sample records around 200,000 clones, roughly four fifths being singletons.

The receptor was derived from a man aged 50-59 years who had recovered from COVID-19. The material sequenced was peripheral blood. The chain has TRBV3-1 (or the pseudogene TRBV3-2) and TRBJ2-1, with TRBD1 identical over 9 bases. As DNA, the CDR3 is TGTGCCAGCAGCCAGGGTGGACAGGGGTACAATGAGCAGTTCTTC. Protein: CASSQGGQGYNEQFF.